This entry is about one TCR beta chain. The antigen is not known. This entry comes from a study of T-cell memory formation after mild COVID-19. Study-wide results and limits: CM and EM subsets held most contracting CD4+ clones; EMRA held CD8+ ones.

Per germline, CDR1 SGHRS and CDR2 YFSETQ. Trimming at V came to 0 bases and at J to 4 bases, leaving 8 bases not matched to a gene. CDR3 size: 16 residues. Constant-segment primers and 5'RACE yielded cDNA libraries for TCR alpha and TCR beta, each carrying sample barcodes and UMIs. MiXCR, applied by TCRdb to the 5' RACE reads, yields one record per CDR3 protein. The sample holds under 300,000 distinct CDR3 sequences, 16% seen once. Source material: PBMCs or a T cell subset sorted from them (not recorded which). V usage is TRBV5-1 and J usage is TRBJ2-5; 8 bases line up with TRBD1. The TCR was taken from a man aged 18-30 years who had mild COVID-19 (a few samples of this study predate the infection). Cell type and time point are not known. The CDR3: CASSLAAGGKGETQYF. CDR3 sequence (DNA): TGCGCCAGCAGCTTGGCCGCAGGGGGCAAGGGAGAGACCCAGTACTTC.